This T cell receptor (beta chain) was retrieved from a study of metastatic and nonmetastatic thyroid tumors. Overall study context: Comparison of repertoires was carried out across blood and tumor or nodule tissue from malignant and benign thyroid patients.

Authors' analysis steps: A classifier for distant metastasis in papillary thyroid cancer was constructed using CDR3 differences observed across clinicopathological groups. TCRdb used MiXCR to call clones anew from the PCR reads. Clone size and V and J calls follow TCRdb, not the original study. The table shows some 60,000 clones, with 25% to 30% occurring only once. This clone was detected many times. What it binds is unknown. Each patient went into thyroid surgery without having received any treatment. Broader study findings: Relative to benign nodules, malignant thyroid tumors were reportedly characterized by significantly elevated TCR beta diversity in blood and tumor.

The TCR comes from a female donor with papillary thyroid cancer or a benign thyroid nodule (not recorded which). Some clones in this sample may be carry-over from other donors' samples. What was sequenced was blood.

In DNA form, the CDR3 reads TGTGCCAGCAGCTCGACAGGGGATTTGAACACCGGGGAGCTGTTTTTT. Protein: CASSSTGDLNTGELFF. This chain connects TRBV11-3 to TRBJ2-2; 8 bases map to TRBD1. Losses at the gene ends were 4 bases for V and 1 base for J; bases not matched to a gene: 5. The germline V gene has CDR1 SGHNT and CDR2 YENEEA. The CDR3 loop spans 16 amino acids.